Below, 29 T cell receptor beta chains from the same sample are listed, as sequenced in a study of OX40 agonist ivuxolimab in advanced cancers. Produced via immunoSEQ multiplex PCR; TCRdb's table is partial and in-frame only. The repertoire holds under 75,000 clones, with roughly 85% as singletons. The input for sequencing was CD4+ or CD8+ T cells sorted from blood, taken in a trial of the OX40 agonist ivuxolimab. Receptors originate from an adult with an advanced solid tumor such as melanoma, head and neck, liver or kidney cancer.

This clone has ten or more counts. V gene TRBV30 combines with J gene TRBJ1-1, with a weak D call TRBD1 (5 bases). The CDR3 loop spans 13 amino acids. V lost 4 bases and J lost 6, with 15 bases in between. The germline gives CDR1 GTSNPN, CDR2 SVGIG (reference sequence). The CDR3 DNA reads TGTGCCTGGACCGTCGACTTGGGGGCTGAAGCTTTCTTT. It translates to CAWTVDLGAEAFF.

This sequence joins TRBV7-9 and TRBJ2-3, with a tentative D call TRBD1 (5 bases). Germline CDR1 reads SEHNR; CDR2 reads FQNEAQ (reference sequence). The CDR3 is 14 residues long. The ends were cut back, 3 bases at V and 2 bases at J, with 9 bases in the middle. The CDR3: CASSFAGNTDTQYF. For the CDR3, the DNA is TGTGCCAGCAGCTTTGCAGGGAACACAGATACGCAGTATTTT.

This clone has a single count. This chain joins TRBV5-1 and TRBJ2-2; either TRBD1 or TRBD2 may supply D (5 bases each). Germline CDR1 SGHRS, CDR2 YFSETQ. V gave up 4 bases and J gave up 0 bases, with 10 bases separating them. This CDR3 comprises 15 residues. CDR3 residues: CASSPGAPNTGELFF. DNA of the CDR3: TGCGCCAGCAGCCCCGGGGCACCGAACACCGGGGAGCTGTTTTTT.

The rearrangement joins TRBV5-6 to TRBJ2-5; D remains unclear. V lost 3 bases, J lost 5 bases, and 11 bases lay in between. Germline assignment: CDR1 SGHDT and CDR2 YYEEEE. The CDR3 spans 13 residues. CDR3 DNA: TGTGCCAGCAGCTGGGCAGGTTTCGAGACCCAGTACTTC. Amino acids: CASSWAGFETQYF.

This chain links TRBV9 with TRBJ1-2; 10 bases fit TRBD1. The germline CDR1 and CDR2 sequences are SGDLS and YYNGEE. The CDR3 has 18 amino acids. The V gene end was trimmed by 3 bases and the J gene end by 0 bases; junction bases not matched to a gene: 11. The CDR3 DNA sequence: TGTGCCAGCAGCGCCGCTGGAGGACAGGGGGATTCTAACTATGGCTACACCTTC. Translating gives CASSAAGGQGDSNYGYTF.

V and J are TRBV19 and TRBJ1-5, with D perhaps TRBD1 (6 bases). CDR1 and CDR2 (germline): LNHDA, SQIVND (reference sequence). V gave up 6 bases and J gave up 1 base, with 10 bases separating them. The CDR3 covers 14 residues. In DNA, the CDR3 is TGTGCCAGTAGAGCAGGGGCCAGCAATCAGCCCCAGCATTTT. Translating it yields CASRAGASNQPQHF.

Points on this clone: At the DNA level, this CDR3 is encoded by other sequences in the same sample as well. V is TRBV30 and J is TRBJ1-5; D uncertain. Per germline, CDR1 GTSNPN and CDR2 SVGIG (reference sequence). The V end was cut by 0 bases, the J end by 7 bases, with 10 bases between. This CDR3 region has 13 residues. The CDR3 loop is CAWSVAGSQPQHF. DNA for the CDR3: TGTGCCTGGAGTGTAGCGGGATCGCAGCCCCAGCATTTT.

The genes are TRBV7-3 and TRBJ2-3; D may be TRBD1 or TRBD2 (6 bases each). In germline, CDR1 is SGHTA, CDR2 FQGTGA. CDR3 length: 15 amino acids. Trimming stripped 5 bases from V and 0 bases from J, with 12 bases between. The CDR3 is CASSRGAPSTDTQYF. The CDR3 DNA reads as TGTGCCAGCAGCAGGGGGGCGCCGAGCACAGATACGCAGTATTTT. The full variable domain, rest sourced from reference TRBV7-3 and TRBJ2-3, is GAGVSQTPSNKVTEKGKYVELRCDPISGHTALYWYRQSLGQGPEFLIYFQGTGAADDSGLPNDRFFAVRPEGSVSTLKIQRTERGDSAVYLCASSRGAPSTDTQYFGPGTRLTVL.

J is TRBJ2-5 and V is TRBV6-6; 9 bases agree with TRBD1. Germline V gene data show CDR1 as MNHNY and CDR2 as SVGAGI (reference sequence). Trimming at V came to 4 bases and at J to 1 base, leaving 7 bases not matched to a gene. There are 16 residues in the CDR3. CDR3 protein: CASSSPGQGLQETQYF. CDR3 bases: TGTGCCAGCAGTTCCCCGGGACAGGGCCTCCAAGAGACCCAGTACTTC.

The chain combines TRBV4-3 with TRBJ1-5; D is perhaps TRBD1 (5 bases). The germline V gene has CDR1 LGHNA and CDR2 YSLEER. The V and J ends lost 4 bases and 1 base respectively, with 17 bases between them. The CDR3 length is 17 residues. The CDR3 DNA follows: TGCGCCAGCAGCCTCCGCTTCCGGGGCATCAGCAATCAGCCCCAGCATTTT. It translates to CASSLRFRGISNQPQHF.

This clone was detected once. The V and J genes are TRBV4-1 and TRBJ2-3; 7 nucleotides match TRBD2. Trimming at V came to 2 bases and at J to 3 bases, leaving 14 bases not matched to a gene. The CDR3 is 18 amino acids. The germline gives CDR1 MGHRA, CDR2 YSYEKL. The CDR3 sequence is CASSQQIRTRSTTDTQYF. The CDR3 bases are TGCGCCAGCAGCCAACAAATTCGGACTAGGTCAACGACAGATACGCAGTATTTT.

The gene calls are TRBV6-5 and TRBJ1-1; TRBD1 aligns across 8 bases. Trimming removed 5 bases from V and 5 bases from J; junction bases left unmatched: 7. The CDR3 contains 14 residues. Germline assignment: CDR1 MNHEY and CDR2 SVGAGI. The CDR3, as DNA: TGTGCCAGCAGTCCCGACAGGGGTAGGACTGAAGCTTTCTTT. Protein product: CASSPDRGRTEAFF.

The chain carries TRBV19 and TRBJ1-6; 7 bases are a match to TRBD1. CDR1 and CDR2 from the germline V gene are LNHDA and SQIVND (reference sequence). This CDR3 spans 14 amino acids. The V segment lost 5 bases and the J segment 6 bases; nucleotides outside the gene matches: 4. The CDR3 sequence is CASSRDSLNSPLHF. CDR3 sequence (DNA): TGTGCCAGTAGTCGGGACAGCCTTAATTCACCCCTCCACTTT.

The chain links TRBV21-1 to TRBJ2-5; the D call of TRBD2 is as the table states it, not checked on the DNA. TRBV21-1 is labeled a pseudogene. The CDR3 has 17 residues. CDR3 in amino acids: CASSKALREGRVETQYF. The CDR3 coding sequence is TGTGCCAGCAGCAAAGCGTTACGGGAGGGCCGGGTTGAGACCCAGTACTTC.

V and J are TRBV11-2 and TRBJ2-7; the match to TRBD1 covers 7 bases. CDR1 and CDR2 from the germline V gene are SGHAT and FQNNGV. V trimming: 5 bases; J trimming: 6 bases; junction bases outside the gene matches: 10. The CDR3 is 14 residues long. CDR3 protein: CASSPRQGWSEQYF. The DNA for the CDR3 is TGTGCCAGCAGCCCCCGACAGGGATGGAGCGAGCAGTACTTC.

The sample holds a few counts of this clone. The chain combines TRBV7-9 with TRBJ2-2; D unclear. There are 12 residues in the CDR3. V lost 6 bases and J 4 bases, leaving 6 bases between the germline ends. Germline V CDR1 and CDR2: SEHNR, FQNEAQ (reference sequence). The CDR3 sequence: CASRRATGELFF. The DNA of the CDR3 is TGTGCCAGCAGGCGCGCCACCGGGGAGCTGTTTTTT.

The chain recombines TRBV19 with TRBJ1-5, with TRBD1 identical over 10 bases. The CDR3 has 17 residues. V dropped 7 bases and J dropped 1; count of bases not matched to a gene: 10. Germline CDR1 LNHDA, CDR2 SQIVND (reference sequence). The CDR3 spells CASTRDRGRWSNQPQHF. The CDR3 bases are TGTGCCAGTACCAGGGACAGGGGAAGATGGAGCAATCAGCCCCAGCATTTT.

This sequence joins TRBV5-1 and TRBJ2-5, with D possibly TRBD1 on 7 matching bases. Germline values: CDR1 SGHRS, CDR2 YFSETQ. The CDR3 is 13 amino acids. The V and J ends lost 4 bases and 5 bases respectively, with 12 bases between them. CDR3 sequence: CASSPGGTETQYF. The CDR3 DNA reads as TGCGCCAGCAGCCCAGGGGGGACGGAGACCCAGTACTTC.

The gene calls are TRBV7-9 and TRBJ2-7; 7 nucleotides line up with TRBD1. The CDR3 is 14 residues long. V lost 4 bases to trimming and J lost 1 base; unmatched junction nucleotides: 4. Germline-derived CDR1 and CDR2 are SEHNR and FQNEAQ (reference sequence). The CDR3 DNA sequence: TGTGCCAGCAGCTATGGGGACAGATCCTACGAGCAGTACTTC. It encodes CASSYGDRSYEQYF.

The rearrangement uses TRBV7-8 and TRBJ2-5, with TRBD1 matching over 11 bases. V was clipped by 5 bases and J by 5 bases; unmatched bases: 7. The CDR3 loop spans 15 amino acids. Germline CDR1 and CDR2: SGHVS and FQNEAQ. The CDR3: CASSPMGTGGETQYF. CDR3 DNA: TGTGCCAGCAGCCCGATGGGGACAGGGGGGGAGACCCAGTACTTC.

The rearrangement links TRBV28 to TRBJ2-1, with no clear D. This CDR3 contains 13 residues. Trimming removed 6 bases at V and 8 bases at J, with 14 bases between. The germline V gene encodes CDR1 MDHEN and CDR2 SYDVKM. CDR3 nucleotide sequence: TGTGCCAGCAGGCCTACAGCGATCGATGAGCAGTTCTTC. Protein: CASRPTAIDEQFF.

Only a few counts were recorded for this clone. The V call is TRBV27, the J call TRBJ1-2; tentatively, D is TRBD1 (6 bases). V dropped 0 bases and J dropped 6 bases, with 11 bases sitting between them. CDR3 length equals 14 residues. CDR1 is MNHEY and CDR2 is SMNVEV in the germline V gene (reference sequence). DNA of the CDR3: TGTGCCAGCAGTTTATCGGGGCAGGGGAATGGCTACACCTTC. This sequence encodes CASSLSGQGNGYTF.

DNA of the CDR3: TGTGCCAGCAGTGATATAGGGACTCGCTCCTACAATGAGCAGTTCTTC. Encoded protein: CASSDIGTRSYNEQFF. The chain has TRBV2 and TRBJ2-1; D is perhaps TRBD2 (6 bases). V was trimmed by 3 bases and J by 0 bases, leaving 12 bases between them. CDR1 and CDR2 (germline): SNHLY, FYNNEI. The CDR3 covers 16 residues.

V usage is TRBV19 and J usage is TRBJ2-6; 8 positions match TRBD1. Germline V gene lookup returns CDR1 LNHDA and CDR2 SQIVND (reference sequence). This CDR3 has 14 amino acids. V trimming: 9 bases; J trimming: 1 base; junction bases outside the gene matches: 2. The CDR3 bases are TGTGCCAGCAGACAGGGGTCTGGGGCCAACGTCCTGACTTTC. This translates into CASRQGSGANVLTF.

The rearrangement uses TRBV10-3 and TRBJ2-7; 11 bases are a match to TRBD1. Germline CDR1 ENHRY, CDR2 SYGVKD. Unmatched junction bases numbered 4, after V lost 6 bases and J lost 3 bases. There are 14 residues in the CDR3. CDR3 bases: TGTGCCATCAGCGATGGGACAGGGGGCTACGAGCAGTACTTC. This translates into CAISDGTGGYEQYF.

The chain is built from TRBV5-1 and TRBJ2-3; D might be TRBD1 (5 bases). Germline V gene lookup returns CDR1 SGHRS and CDR2 YFSETQ. V was trimmed by 0 bases and J by 4 bases, leaving 6 bases between them. The CDR3 loop spans 13 amino acids. CDR3 sequence (DNA): TGCGCCAGCAGCTTGGGGGGCCCAGATACGCAGTATTTT. This encodes CASSLGGPDTQYF. Using reference TRBV5-1 and TRBJ2-3 for the parts outside the CDR3, the full variable domain is KAGVTQTPRYLIKTRGQQVTLSCSPISGHRSVSWYQQTPGQGLQFLFEYFSETQRNKGNFPGRFSGRQFSNSRSEMNVSTLELGDSALYLCASSLGGPDTQYFGPGTRLTVL.

The rearrangement joins TRBV15 to TRBJ1-1, with TRBD1 as a possible D gene (6 bases). Germline CDR1 is LNHNV and CDR2 is YYDKDF (reference sequence). With 9 bases removed from V and 0 bases from J, the gap between germline ends came to 17 bases. The CDR3 length is 15 residues. CDR3 DNA sequence: TGTGCCACAACACATACCGGACAGATGAACACTGAAGCTTTCTTT. Translated, it gives CATTHTGQMNTEAFF.

This chain connects TRBV7-9 to TRBJ1-1; D gene ambiguous. Looked up from germline, CDR1 is SEHNR and CDR2 is FQNEAQ (reference sequence). The CDR3 is 13 residues long. The V end lost 2 bases, the J end lost 4 bases, and 8 bases lay between the germline ends. For the CDR3, the DNA is TGTGCCAGCAGCTTACGGTCCGGCACTGAAGCTTTCTTT. Its protein is CASSLRSGTEAFF.

This clone turned up a few times. The V and J genes are TRBV6-5 and TRBJ2-1; 11 bases are shared with TRBD2. Germline assignment: CDR1 MNHEY and CDR2 SVGAGI. V shed 6 bases, J shed 4 bases, and the junction held 2 bases outside the gene matches. This CDR3 contains 14 residues. The CDR3 loop reads CASSTSGGYNEQFF. CDR3 in DNA: TGTGCCAGCAGCACTAGCGGGGGATACAATGAGCAGTTCTTC.